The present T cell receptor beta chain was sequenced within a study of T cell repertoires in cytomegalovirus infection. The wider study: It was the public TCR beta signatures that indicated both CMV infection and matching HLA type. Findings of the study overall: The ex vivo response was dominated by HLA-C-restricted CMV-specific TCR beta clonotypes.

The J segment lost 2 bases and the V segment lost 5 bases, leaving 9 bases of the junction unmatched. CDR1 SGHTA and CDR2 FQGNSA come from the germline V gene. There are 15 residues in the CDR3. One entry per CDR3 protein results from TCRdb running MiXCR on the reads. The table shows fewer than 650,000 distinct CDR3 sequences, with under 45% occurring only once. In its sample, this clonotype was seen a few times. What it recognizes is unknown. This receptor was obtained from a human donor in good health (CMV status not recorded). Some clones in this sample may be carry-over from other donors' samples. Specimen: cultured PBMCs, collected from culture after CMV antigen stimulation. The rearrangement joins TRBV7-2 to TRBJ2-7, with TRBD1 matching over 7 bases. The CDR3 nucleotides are TGTGCCAGCAGCAGACAAACCGGGACAGCCTACGAGCAGTACTTC. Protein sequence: CASSRQTGTAYEQYF.